This note documents a single T cell receptor (beta chain) sequence. Its antigen is not identified. The treatment: 10-day PBMC culture with coronavirus spike peptide pools or control peptides (ViraFEST assay). This entry belongs to a study of vaccination and CD4 T cells after COVID-19. Study context: Overlapping spike peptides served as the stimulus for the cells. These peptides came from SARS-CoV-2 and from the common cold coronaviruses HCoV-NL63, HCoV-OC43 and HCoV-229E. Study-level points and caveats: Median counts of SARS-CoV-2-reactive clonotypes increased from roughly 21 to 40; this difference was not significant. Convalescent patients were relatively few, and early post-infection timepoints were missing.

The Oncomine TCR Beta short-read assay sequenced DNA from cultured CD4+ T cells. One entry per CDR3 protein, called by TCRdb with MiXCR from the PCR reads. The data contain 15,000 to 20,000 distinct CDR3 sequences, around 56% of them seen just once; the ten biggest clones take up about 10%. This TCR was recovered from a human donor who had recovered from COVID-19. The specimen sequenced was CD4+ T cells from blood, cultured in vitro.

CDR3 amino acids: CSASSANTEAFF. DNA of the CDR3: TGCAGTGCCAGCTCGGCCAACACTGAAGCTTTCTTT. The chain joins TRBV20-1 to TRBJ1-1; D unresolved. Germline assignment: CDR1 DFQATT and CDR2 SNEGSKA (reference sequence). V lost 6 bases and J 2 bases, leaving 10 bases between the germline ends. This CDR3 is built from 12 residues.